The TCR beta chain under discussion was sequenced for a study of cytomegalovirus exposure and HLA in healthy donors (dated by TCRdb to 2017 to 2019). With respect to the entire study: According to an earlier analysis of 550 to 750 of the donors, 150 million to 200 million T cells yielded 117 million unique TCR beta sequences and approximately 280 Gb of sequence data. An early release that covered fewer than 800 HLA-typed donors contained around 300 gigabases of sequencing data and around 80 million unique TCR sequences. Of the roughly 400 genotyped donors, 65% to 90% fell in the genetic ancestry cluster associated with self-reported Caucasian donors. The study aimed to test whether cataloging public T cell receptors could reveal signatures of past pathogen exposure. Using immunosequencing, the study profiled T cell repertoires from 666 subjects and related those repertoires to cytomegalovirus serostatus. Besides the first cohort of around 670 subjects, a separate validation cohort made up of 120 or so different subjects was used. To predict cytomegalovirus infection status, the study combined high-throughput TCR immunosequencing, statistical association of individual TCRs with disease status, and machine learning. A later analysis re-examined previously published TCR beta repertoires from 600 to 700 donors and added high-resolution HLA genotyping to investigate patterns of TCR occurrence. The later analysis used no new phenotypic data to find candidate immune exposures, relying instead on TCR beta sequences and their occurrence across donors. An earlier analysis of 500 to 650 of the donors applied high-throughput TCR beta sequencing to assess whether each TCR beta V gene segment acted as functional or pseudogenic. Alongside the repertoire data, information on donor age, sex, ethnicity and CMV serostatus was compiled. Genome-wide SNP genotypes for about 65% of the 666 donors were used in a later genetic analysis, which treated that subset as a discovery cohort. Every repertoire in the discovery cohort had been generated on one and the same sequencing platform. HLA typing covered class I and class II loci at four-digit resolution. The number of donors typed differed by locus, with about 629-630 for A, B, C, DRB1 and DQB1, around 500 for DQA1, 600 to 610 for DPA1, and 400 to 490 for DPB1. Because of strong linkage in the cohort, five DR-DQ haplotypes were treated as single units for association and clustering. On average, roughly 250,000 unique TCR beta nucleotide sequences were sequenced per donor among more than 350 genotyped donors of the cohort, with 15% to 20% of those sequences being non-productive.

Library preparation used the immunoSEQ multiplex PCR assay. A mixture of 60 forward primers for TCR Vbeta segments and 13 reverse primers for TCR Jbeta segments was used in the multiplex PCR. The CDR3 region of rearranged TCR beta genes was amplified from genomic DNA with a multiplex PCR assay. On the Illumina HiSeq System, the amplified TCR beta libraries were sequenced as 87-base-pair reads. On the study's bioinformatics: In a later analysis, roughly 80 million unique TCR beta chains were counted across the 500 to 850 repertoires, and approximately 9.9 million of these chains were shared by at least two donors. A nearest-neighbor algorithm error-corrected the raw reads and collapsed the reads into unique sequences, merging closely related sequences to remove PCR and sequencing errors. V, D and J gene segments were assigned by aligning CDR3 sequences to IMGT reference sequences. For a sequence to be retained, a match of at least six nucleotides was required to both a V gene segment and a J gene segment. A rearrangement was called productive if the CDR3 had no stop codons and remained in frame with V and J, and every other rearrangement was called non-productive. Following IMGT convention, CDR3 was defined as the stretch from the second conserved V-encoded cysteine up to the conserved J-encoded phenylalanine. The earlier analysis of about 640 of the donors excluded any sequence lacking an unambiguous match to a single V gene segment. In an earlier analysis of almost 600 of the donors, a V segment was called functional when productive rearrangements were above 56.7%, and segregating when the standard deviation between donors exceeded 5%. A statistical classification framework was built to diagnose cytomegalovirus status from the catalog of TCR beta chain sequences. A later analysis assigned V and J genes by comparing TCR nucleotide sequences with IMGT/GENE-DB human TR gene sequences. Using the TCRdist pipeline, a later analysis assigned CDR3 sequences along with most-parsimonious VDJ recombination scenarios. In a later analysis, every TCR beta chain was defined by the combination of its CDR3 amino acid sequence and its V-gene family, and reads without a unique V-gene family were dropped. To address suspected cross-contamination and a sequencing artifact, a later analysis removed around 590 highly shared, low-generation-probability nucleotide sequences. In a later analysis, a clonal expansion index was calculated for each public chain from normalized within-repertoire ranks of inferred template counts. In a later analysis, generation probabilities were computed using a VDJ recombination model fitted to out-of-frame rearrangements, and the results were checked against IGoR. Hypergeometric tests were used in a later analysis to score TCR-TCR, TCR-HLA and TCR-CMV co-occurrence, with a repertoire-size bias correction applied to the TCR pairs. In a later analysis, false discovery rates were estimated by permuting HLA or CMV assignments 20 times. In a later analysis, co-occurring TCRs were grouped using DBSCAN, and TCRdist sequence similarity was added for clustering within HLA-allele-positive subsets. Repertoires with fewer than 30,000 or more than 120,000 public chains, plus five repertoires with anomalous nucleotide sharing, were excluded from co-occurrence clustering. Entries here come from immuneACCESS through TCRdb and include only in-frame sequences with V and J called. Some clones fail to appear in such tables; in the studies checked, an unresolved V gene covers under half of the shortfall, and the cause of the remainder is unknown. V and J calls and clone size are given by that table; D and trimming were obtained from the DNA. Recorded for this sample are under 200,000 clones; more than 80% of them occurred a single time. The ten most abundant clones make up 1.5% to 2% of the sample.

Paper-wide results and their limitations: A few of the identified cytomegalovirus-associated TCR beta chains were confirmed in vitro to be specific for cytomegalovirus antigens. An earlier analysis of 587 of the donors showed that most TCR beta V segments appeared in productive rearrangements either about 90% or about 30% of the time, which broadly matched IMGT annotations. Because counts were too low, about 18 rarely observed V segments, including chromosome 9 orphons, were excluded from the earlier analysis of 587 of the donors. The 87-base-pair reads could not distinguish some IMGT-functional V segments, including TRBV6-2 and TRBV6-3, so those segments were excluded. Compared with equally common non-associated chains, HLA-associated TCR beta chains in a later analysis were more clonally expanded and had lower generation probabilities. Because HLA typing was unavailable for some donors at each locus, only the typed subset was used in association tests. According to a later analysis, parvovirus B19, influenza, CMV and Epstein-Barr virus appeared linked to several top co-occurrence clusters. The sequencing pipeline was judged likely to have produced a cluster of highly shared sequence variants as a technical artifact. For the cohort, immune exposure information was limited to CMV serostatus. Sequencing depth was assumed to be roughly uniform across donors in the presence/absence analyses, though that assumption may not hold. According to the authors, the approach could potentially be generalized to other disease states and immunological phenotypes. Correlated functional status among segregating V segments might be attributable to linkage disequilibrium, but an unknown experimental factor could not be ruled out. Cytomegalovirus status was reported to be diagnosed by the classifier with high specificity and sensitivity in both the original and validation cohorts. In this cohort, only TCR beta chains were sequenced, and detectable features were limited by the absence of alpha or paired-chain data. In the study, around 150 TCR beta chains were listed as associated with cytomegalovirus. A further reported finding was that TCR beta sequences accurately predicted the HLA-A and HLA-B alleles for most subjects in the first cohort. Most TCR sequences were observed very rarely across donors, whereas some public TCRs were present in many individuals. According to a later analysis, most CMV-associated TCR beta chains appeared to be HLA-restricted, and the HLA associations seemed to be driven largely by CMV exposure. In a later analysis, TCR association rates were found to vary across HLA loci, with the most associated TCRs seen for DRB1 alleles and the fewest for HLA-C alleles. A later analysis associated about 16,000 TCR beta sequences with specific HLA alleles at a false discovery rate of 0.05. Assigning TCR associations to individual alleles was difficult when HLA alleles, especially DR and DQ, strongly co-occurred. A later genetic analysis associated a missense DCLRE1C variant with V-gene and J-gene trimming of TCR beta chains, and an independent cohort replicated the association. In a later genetic analysis, fewer N-insertions in productive TCRs were reported among donors in an Asian-associated ancestry cluster than the approximately 670-donor mean.

In total, around 600 healthy bone marrow donors made up the cohort. At the time of sampling, all cohort members were nominally healthy, though unrecorded immune exposures were likely present. The donor was CMV seronegative and belonged to the group of 380 or so seronegative cohort members. Each donor provided a peripheral blood sample, and peripheral blood mononuclear cells were used for TCR beta sequencing. Genomic DNA was extracted from the blood cell samples with the Qiagen DNeasy Blood Extraction Kit. CDR1 and CDR2 are drawn from the germline V gene: MNHEY, SVGAGI. The CDR3 goes from the cysteine to the phenylalanine over 13 residues. This entry keeps only the CDR3 DNA: 39 bases, framed from base 1. A distance of 8 bases separates the germline ends of V and J, which lose 0 bases and 6 bases respectively. About this clone: It lacks a known antigen. No quality values exist for individual bases; no much larger clone is one base distant.

The rearrangement combines TRBV6-5 with TRBJ1-1, with the D gene not confidently named. The sequenced sample consisted of PBMCs. The TCR originated in a woman aged 18-30 years in good health and CMV-seronegative. The CDR3 amino acid sequence is: CASSYSRPPEAFF. The DNA reads as follows: TGTGCCAGCAGTTACTCGCGGCCACCTGAAGCTTTCTTT.